Following are 11 T cell receptor beta chains from one sample sequenced in a study of CD8+ T cells in alopecia areata. TCR sequencing used cDNA made by reverse transcription of extracted RNA. Assay used: immunoSEQ multiplex PCR; TCRdb lists only in-frame clones, some missing. Of some 96,000 clones in the sample, 60% to 65% were seen once. Treatment described: oral pan-JAK inhibitor, 5-10 mg twice daily. This material consisted of CD8+ T cells sorted from blood, taken at week 4, from a patient treated with tofacitinib. Source of these receptors: a human donor with alopecia areata.

This chain connects TRBV7-6 to TRBJ1-1; D possibly corresponds to TRBD1 (6 bases). The CDR3 consists of 14 residues. Germline lookup yields CDR1 SGHVS and CDR2 FNYEAQ. V was trimmed by 4 bases and J by 6 bases, leaving 15 bases between them. CDR3 sequence (DNA): TGTGCCAGCAGCTCGGGACCCACAGGGTCTGAAGCTTTCTTT. Its translation is CASSSGPTGSEAFF.

A word on this clone: Its ends do not fully match the called genes, so a read error is possible. The rearrangement joins TRBV5-1 to TRBJ2-1; D tentatively fits TRBD1 or TRBD2 (6 bases each). Germline loops: CDR1 SGHRS, CDR2 YFSETQ. The CDR3 is 11 amino acids. The CDR3 reads CASGVGGEQLF. As DNA, the CDR3 is TGCGCCAGCGGAGTGGGGGGCGAGCAACTCTTC.

This rearrangement joins TRBV5-4 to TRBJ2-7, with D perhaps assigned TRBD1 or TRBD2 (5 bases each). Germline lookup yields CDR1 SGHNT and CDR2 YYREEE (reference sequence). The V and J ends lost 4 bases and 6 bases respectively, with 17 bases between them. The CDR3 is 14 amino acids. The CDR3, as DNA: TGTGCCAGCAGCGAGGGACCTGGACCTGGCGAGCAGTACTTC. Its protein product is CASSEGPGPGEQYF.

This clone was counted a few times. This sequence joins TRBV29-1 and TRBJ2-7, with 8 nucleotides matching TRBD1. The CDR3 runs 14 residues. V was pared by 4 bases and J by 5 bases, with 10 bases of the junction left unmatched. CDR1 SQVTM and CDR2 ANQGSEA come from the germline V gene. The CDR3 sequence: CSVASAGGYHEQYF. CDR3 DNA sequence: TGCAGCGTTGCATCGGCAGGGGGCTACCACGAGCAGTACTTC.

This clone is a singleton in its sample. The chain combines TRBV7-9 with TRBJ2-5; weak D call: TRBD1 (5 bases). The CDR3 has 15 amino acids. Trimming removed 7 bases at V and 4 bases at J, with 19 bases between. Germline V gene data show CDR1 as SEHNR and CDR2 as FQNEAQ (reference sequence). The CDR3 DNA sequence: TGTGCCAGCACCACTCTTTTTGGGGCCGGAGAGACCCAGTACTTC. This encodes CASTTLFGAGETQYF. Supplemented by reference TRBV7-9 and TRBJ2-5, the full variable domain reads DTGVSQNPRHKITKRGQNVTFRCDPISEHNRLYWYRQTLGQGPEFLTYFQNEAQLEKSRLLSDRFSAERPKGSFSTLEIQRTEQGDSAMYLCASTTLFGAGETQYFGPGTRLLVL.

The chain joins TRBV2 to TRBJ1-2, with 8 nucleotides matching TRBD1. Trimming took 6 bases from V and 7 from J; bases not matched to a gene: 7. Per the germline V gene, CDR1 is SNHLY and CDR2 is FYNNEI. This CDR3 has 13 amino acids. CDR3 protein: CASRSDREGGYTF. In nucleotides, the CDR3 is TGTGCCAGCAGGTCGGACAGGGAGGGTGGCTACACCTTC.

The V call is TRBV2, the J call TRBJ2-3; 7 bases line up with TRBD2. V shed 8 bases, J shed 2 bases, and the junction held 4 bases outside the gene matches. There are 13 residues in the CDR3. Per germline, CDR1 SNHLY and CDR2 FYNNEI. For the CDR3, the DNA is TGTGCCAGCTCCGGGACTAACACAGATACGCAGTATTTT. Translated: CASSGTNTDTQYF.

The chain carries TRBV27 and TRBJ2-3, with TRBD2 matching over 8 bases. Germline loops: CDR1 MNHEY, CDR2 SMNVEV (reference sequence). The CDR3 contains 17 residues. The V gene end was trimmed by 1 base and the J gene end by 2 bases; junction bases not matched to a gene: 8. This chain's CDR3 is CASSLLGSGEYTDTQYF. For the CDR3, the DNA is TGTGCCAGCAGTTTATTGGGTAGCGGGGAATACACAGATACGCAGTATTTT.

This chain connects TRBV25-1 to TRBJ1-1, with D possibly matching TRBD1 (5 bases). Deletions cut 5 bases from V and 0 bases from J, with 10 bases between. The CDR3 sequence is 14 residues long. Germline-derived CDR1 and CDR2 are MGHDK and SYGVNS. The CDR3 bases are TGTGCCAGCAGTAAAACAGGTTTGAACACTGAAGCTTTCTTT. Translated, it gives CASSKTGLNTEAFF.

This chain connects TRBV27 to TRBJ1-1; a weak D match, TRBD1 (5 bases). CDR3 length: 15 residues. Trimming cost V 4 bases and J 1 base, with 13 bases left between them. Looked up from germline, CDR1 is MNHEY and CDR2 is SMNVEV (reference sequence). Here the CDR3 DNA reads TGTGCCAGCAGTTCCCCCGCCAGGGAGAACACTGAAGCTTTCTTT. Protein product: CASSSPARENTEAFF.

The genes are TRBV7-2 and TRBJ1-5; D ambiguous. The CDR3 has 12 amino acids. The ends were cut back, 1 base at V and 5 bases at J, with 3 bases in the middle. Germline lookup yields CDR1 SGHTA and CDR2 FQGNSA. The CDR3 nucleotides are TGTGCCAGCAGCTTAGAGTATCAGCCCCAGCATTTT. This codes for CASSLEYQPQHF.